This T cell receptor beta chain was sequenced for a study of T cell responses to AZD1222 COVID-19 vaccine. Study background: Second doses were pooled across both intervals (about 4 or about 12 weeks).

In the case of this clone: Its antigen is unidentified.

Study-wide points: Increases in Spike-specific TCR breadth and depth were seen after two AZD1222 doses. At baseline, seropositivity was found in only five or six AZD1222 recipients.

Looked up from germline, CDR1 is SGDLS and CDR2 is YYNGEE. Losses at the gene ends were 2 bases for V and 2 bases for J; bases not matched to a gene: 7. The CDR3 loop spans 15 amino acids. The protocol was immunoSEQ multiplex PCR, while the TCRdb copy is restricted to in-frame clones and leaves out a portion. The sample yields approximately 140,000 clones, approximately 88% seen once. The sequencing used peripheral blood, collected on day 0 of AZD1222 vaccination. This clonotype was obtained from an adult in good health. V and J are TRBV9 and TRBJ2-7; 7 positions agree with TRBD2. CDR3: CASSVGGTATYEQYF. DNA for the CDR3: TGTGCCAGCAGCGTGGGGGGGACGGCGACCTACGAGCAGTACTTC.